These 27 T cell receptor beta chains share one sample of origin, sequenced in a study of T-cell reconstitution after alpha-beta-depleted transplantation in children. Researchers prepared the TCRbeta library using unique molecular identifiers, the study reports. TCRdb called the PCR reads again in MiXCR, with one record for every CDR3 protein. In the table there are 240,000 or so distinct CDR3 sequences, about 12% of which are singletons. This specimen consisted of PBMCs from the stem cell graft donor, obtained from the stem cell graft. The origin of the receptors is a human donor who donated a stem cell graft to a child with acute lymphoblastic leukemia.

Ten or more counts support this clonotype. The V gene is TRBV27, the J gene TRBJ2-4; a possible D gene is TRBD2 (6 bases). The V end lost 8 bases, the J end lost 1 base, and 12 bases lay between the germline ends. This CDR3 is built from 14 residues. The germline gives CDR1 MNHEY, CDR2 SMNVEV (reference sequence). Here the CDR3 DNA reads TGTGCCAGCGGCCCCCGGGGGGCCAAAAACATTCAGTACTTC. Residues: CASGPRGAKNIQYF.

This clonotype was counted a few times. The chain joins TRBV6-5 to TRBJ1-1; D is ambiguous. Trimming removed 2 bases from V and 11 bases from J, with 12 bases in between. The CDR3 has 12 residues. The germline CDR1 and CDR2 sequences are MNHEY and SVGAGI. CDR3 sequence (DNA): TGTGCCAGCAGTTACGACCGGGCGATCGCTTTCTTT. This encodes CASSYDRAIAFF.

This clonotype was counted ten times or more. V usage is TRBV4-3 and J usage is TRBJ2-1, with D hard to call. Germline-derived CDR1 and CDR2 are LGHNA and YSLEER. This CDR3 contains 15 residues. Trimming stripped 4 bases from V and 2 bases from J, with 12 bases between. This CDR3 reads CASSPRSPPYNEQFF. CDR3 coding DNA: TGCGCCAGCAGCCCACGTAGCCCACCCTACAATGAGCAGTTCTTC.

This clonotype showed up many times. V gene TRBV21-1 combines with J gene TRBJ2-3; TRBD2, the table's D call, was not compared with the DNA. TRBV21-1 is a documented pseudogene. The CDR3 has 17 amino acids. The chain's CDR3 is CASSKGREGLSTDTQYF. As DNA, the CDR3 is TGTGCCAGCAGCAAAGGCAGGGAGGGGCTGAGCACAGATACGCAGTATTTT.

This clonotype was seen at least ten times. The chain combines TRBV20-1 with TRBJ2-7, with D perhaps matching TRBD2 (5 bases). The CDR3 is 14 amino acids. In germline, CDR1 is DFQATT, CDR2 SNEGSKA (reference sequence). V lost 0 bases to trimming and J lost 5 bases, with 14 bases between them. As DNA, the CDR3 is TGCAGTGCTAGAGAGCCGGGATCGTTCCACGAGCAGTACTTC. This translates into CSAREPGSFHEQYF.

Concerning this clonotype: A read error may explain this, as a much larger clone is one base away. The V gene is TRBV3-1, the J gene TRBJ1-2, with 7 bases that match TRBD1. CDR3 length equals 14 residues. CDR1 is LGHDT and CDR2 is YNNKEL in the germline V gene (reference sequence). DNA of the CDR3: TGTGCCAGCAGCCTACAGGGGACTAACAATGGCTACACCTTC. The encoded protein is CASSLQGTNNGYTF.

This clonotype was counted at least ten times. The V and J genes are TRBV20-1 and TRBJ2-7; 9 bases fit TRBD2. This CDR3 has 15 residues. The trim removed 0 bases at V and 5 bases at J, leaving 8 bases unmatched. Germline loops: CDR1 DFQATT, CDR2 SNEGSKA (reference sequence). The CDR3 is CSARDRAGGHHEQYF. The DNA for the CDR3 is TGCAGTGCTAGAGATCGGGCGGGAGGGCACCACGAGCAGTACTTC.

In its sample, this clonotype was seen a few times. V gene TRBV6-1 combines with J gene TRBJ2-3; D may be TRBD1 (7 bases). Deletions cut 5 bases from V and 4 bases from J, with 16 bases between. The germline gives CDR1 MNHNS, CDR2 SASEGT. CDR3 length: 15 residues. This chain's CDR3 is CASSHHSRGADTQYF. In DNA form, the CDR3 reads TGTGCCAGCAGTCATCACTCCAGGGGGGCAGATACGCAGTATTTT.

This clonotype came up many times. V gene TRBV10-3 combines with J gene TRBJ1-1, with D unclear. The V gene's germline CDR1 is ENHRY and CDR2 SYGVKD. Trimming stripped 3 bases from V and 10 bases from J, with 21 bases between. There are 15 residues in the CDR3. The CDR3 protein is CAISDSQPGPLGAFF. The CDR3 bases are TGTGCCATCAGTGATTCTCAACCGGGCCCCCTGGGAGCTTTCTTT.

This clonotype was picked up many times. This chain joins TRBV9 and TRBJ2-1, with 12 bases lining up with TRBD2. Germline lookup yields CDR1 SGDLS and CDR2 YYNGEE. The CDR3 spans 16 residues. V lost 3 bases to trimming and J lost 6 bases; unmatched junction nucleotides: 7. As DNA, the CDR3 is TGTGCCAGCAGCGCCCGGACTAGCGGGATAGGCAATGAGCAGTTCTTC. Its protein product is CASSARTSGIGNEQFF.

In this sample, this clonotype turned up many times. V gene TRBV7-8 combines with J gene TRBJ2-3; 12 bases map to TRBD2. V dropped 3 bases and J dropped 1; count of bases not matched to a gene: 2. The V gene's germline CDR1 is SGHVS and CDR2 FQNEAQ. The length of the CDR3 is 16 residues. The CDR3 DNA follows: TGTGCCAGCAGCTTCCGACTAGCGGGGGGCACAGATACGCAGTATTTT. This translates into CASSFRLAGGTDTQYF.

This clonotype showed up many times. The chain is built from TRBV5-5 and TRBJ2-3, with D tentatively TRBD2 (6 bases). The V gene lost 3 bases and the J gene lost 2 bases, with 19 bases spanning the gap. The CDR3 runs to 17 residues. Germline V gene sequence: CDR1 SGHKS, CDR2 YYEKEE (reference sequence). As DNA, the CDR3 is TGTGCCAGCAGCTCGAGCCGGGACTCAATATACACAGATACGCAGTATTTT. Protein sequence: CASSSSRDSIYTDTQYF.

Ten or more counts support this clonotype. The chain joins TRBV2 to TRBJ2-1, with D maybe TRBD2 (6 bases). This CDR3 comprises 14 residues. V lost 0 bases and J 10 bases, leaving 13 bases between the germline ends. The V gene's germline CDR1 is SNHLY and CDR2 FYNNEI. CDR3 coding DNA: TGTGCCAGCAGTGAAGCGAGGGGACTTCTGGAGCAGTTCTTC. Translated: CASSEARGLLEQFF.

The sample holds many counts of this clonotype. The V call is TRBV19, the J call TRBJ2-1; D perhaps matches TRBD2 (5 bases). Germline V gene sequence: CDR1 LNHDA, CDR2 SQIVND (reference sequence). The CDR3 covers 16 residues. Trimming removed 4 bases from V and 8 bases from J, with 21 bases in between. The CDR3, as DNA: TGTGCCAGTAGTACAAGCGGTTGGGAGTGGCCCTATGAGCAGTTCTTC. Its protein product is CASSTSGWEWPYEQFF. The full variable domain, in which reference TRBV19 and TRBJ2-1 provide the parts outside the CDR3, is DGGITQSPKYLFRKEGQNVTLSCEQNLNHDAMYWYRQDPGQGLRLIYYSQIVNDFQKGDIAEGYSVSREKKESFPLTVTSAQKNPTAFYLCASSTSGWEWPYEQFFGPGTRLTVL.

In its sample, this clonotype was seen many times. This sequence joins TRBV5-1 and TRBJ2-3; possibly TRBD2 for D (6 bases). Trimming pared 6 bases from V and 5 bases from J, leaving 16 bases between. Germline V lookup: CDR1 SGHRS, CDR2 YFSETQ. The CDR3 runs 14 residues. CDR3 in amino acids: CASKLRDPEDTQYF. The CDR3, as DNA: TGCGCCAGCAAATTGCGGGACCCTGAAGATACGCAGTATTTT.

This clonotype has a count of ten or more. V usage is TRBV7-2 and J usage is TRBJ1-1, with D unresolved. V lost 3 bases to trimming and J lost 6 bases, with 11 bases between them. This CDR3 is 13 amino acids long. CDR1 is SGHTA and CDR2 is FQGNSA in the germline V gene. DNA of the CDR3: TGTGCCAGCAGCTTTACCGAGGGCGCTGAAGCTTTCTTT. Residues: CASSFTEGAEAFF.

The V and J genes are TRBV28 and TRBJ1-1; 7 nucleotides agree with TRBD1. The ends lost 5 bases at V and 11 bases at J; junction bases unmatched: 17. This CDR3 has 15 residues. The germline V gene encodes CDR1 MDHEN and CDR2 SYDVKM. Here the CDR3 DNA reads TGTGCCAGCAGTCCCCTCGACCGGGACAGCAGGCGGGCTTTCTTT. Amino acids: CASSPLDRDSRRAFF.

This clonotype was counted at least ten times. V gene TRBV12-3 or TRBV12-4 combines with J gene TRBJ1-5; 7 bases fit TRBD1. The CDR3 covers 15 residues. J was trimmed by 3 bases and V by 5 bases; bases with no gene match: 7. This CDR3 reads CASSISTGDNQPQHF. Written as DNA, the CDR3 is TGTGCCAGCAGTATATCCACAGGGGACAATCAGCCCCAGCATTTT.

This clonotype has ten or more counts. The rearrangement links TRBV6-2 or TRBV6-3 to TRBJ1-5; D unclear. V was trimmed by 0 bases and J by 15 bases, leaving 12 bases between them. The germline gives CDR1 MNHEY, CDR2 SVGEGT. The CDR3 length is 12 residues. This chain's CDR3 is CASSYSRAVRHF. CDR3 sequence (DNA): TGTGCCAGCAGTTACTCGAGAGCAGTTAGGCATTTT.

This clonotype was observed many times. This chain links TRBV5-1 with TRBJ1-1; a weak D match, TRBD1 (5 bases). V lost 6 bases and J 7 bases, leaving 10 bases between the germline ends. This CDR3 is built from 11 residues. Germline CDR1 reads SGHRS; CDR2 reads YFSETQ. The CDR3 bases are TGCGCCAGCACCCTCGGGGGTGAAGCTTTCTTT. It is translated as CASTLGGEAFF.

This clonotype appeared many times. The chain has TRBV6-1 and TRBJ1-1; D not resolved. The CDR3 consists of 14 residues. V gave up 5 bases and J gave up 2 bases, with 12 bases separating them. CDR1 MNHNS and CDR2 SASEGT come from the germline V gene. The CDR3, as DNA: TGTGCCAGCAGTCTTCGATCTTCTAACACTGAAGCTTTCTTT. This gives the protein CASSLRSSNTEAFF.

This clonotype was seen ten or more times. The chain employs TRBV7-2 and TRBJ2-5; TRBD1 agrees at 9 bases. V shed 1 base, J shed 5 bases, and the junction held 11 bases outside the gene matches. Per the germline V gene, CDR1 is SGHTA and CDR2 is FQGNSA. The CDR3 consists of 17 residues. The CDR3 region is CASSLGGTGIFSETQYF. DNA of the CDR3: TGTGCCAGCAGCTTAGGGGGGACAGGGATCTTCTCGGAGACCCAGTACTTC.

Many counts were recorded for this clonotype. This sequence joins TRBV6-5 and TRBJ1-4; D remains ambiguous. V gave up 6 bases and J gave up 0 bases, with 8 bases separating them. Germline CDR1 and CDR2: MNHEY and SVGAGI. This CDR3 region has 14 residues. The CDR3 DNA sequence: TGTGCCAGCAGGATTACTGCAACTAATGAAAAACTGTTTTTT. It codes for CASRITATNEKLFF.

This clonotype was seen many times. The rearrangement uses TRBV20-1 and TRBJ2-3; TRBD1 matches 8 bases. J lost 0 bases, V lost 5 bases, and 4 bases had no gene match. The CDR3 is 14 residues long. Looked up from germline, CDR1 is DFQATT and CDR2 is SNEGSKA (reference sequence). CDR3: CSALGQVSTDTQYF. CDR3 DNA: TGCAGTGCTCTGGGACAGGTCAGCACAGATACGCAGTATTTT.

This clonotype has at least ten counts. V and J are TRBV7-9 and TRBJ2-1; 11 bases agree with TRBD2. V was clipped by 3 bases and J by 6 bases; unmatched bases: 7. Germline V gene lookup returns CDR1 SEHNR and CDR2 FQNEAQ (reference sequence). The length of the CDR3 is 16 residues. The CDR3 sequence is CASSFRTSGSTNEQFF. The CDR3, as DNA: TGTGCCAGCAGCTTTCGAACTAGCGGGAGTACCAATGAGCAGTTCTTC.

This rearrangement joins TRBV12-3 or TRBV12-4 to TRBJ1-1, with 8 bases matching TRBD1. This CDR3 has 12 residues. The J segment lost 8 bases and the V segment lost 4 bases, leaving 3 bases of the junction unmatched. CDR3 protein: CASSWSGGEAFF. In DNA form, the CDR3 reads TGTGCCAGCAGTTGGTCAGGGGGCGAAGCTTTCTTT.

This clonotype was seen repeatedly, ten times or more. This chain joins TRBV20-1 and TRBJ1-1; 9 bases match TRBD1. The CDR3 spans 12 residues. J was trimmed by 10 bases and V by 6 bases; bases with no gene match: 9. CDR1 is DFQATT, CDR2 SNEGSKA, per germline (reference sequence). The chain's CDR3 is CSAQDRGWGAFF. CDR3 in DNA: TGCAGTGCCCAGGACAGGGGTTGGGGAGCTTTCTTT.